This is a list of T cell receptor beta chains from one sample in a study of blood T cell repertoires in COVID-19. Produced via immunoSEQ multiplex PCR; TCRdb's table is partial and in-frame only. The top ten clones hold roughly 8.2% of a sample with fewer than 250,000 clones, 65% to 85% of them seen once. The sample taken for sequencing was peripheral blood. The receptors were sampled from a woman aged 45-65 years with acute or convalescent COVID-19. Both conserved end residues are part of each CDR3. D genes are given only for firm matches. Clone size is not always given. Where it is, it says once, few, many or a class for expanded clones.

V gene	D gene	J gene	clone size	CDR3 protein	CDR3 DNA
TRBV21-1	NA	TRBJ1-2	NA	CASRKRGRRGANYGYTF	TGTGCCAGCAGGAAAAGGGGCAGGCGGGGGGCGAACTATGGCTACACCTTC
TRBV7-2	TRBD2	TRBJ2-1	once	CASSLVGVSSGKGKQFF	TGTGCCAGCAGCTTAGTTGGGGTTTCTAGCGGGAAAGGTAAGCAGTTCTTC
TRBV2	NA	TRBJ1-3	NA	CASSGFTGTSGNTIYF	TGTGCCAGCAGTGGATTTACAGGGACCTCTGGAAACACCATATATTTT
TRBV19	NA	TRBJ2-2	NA	CASSTRTTNTGELFF	TGTGCCAGTAGTACCAGGACTACAAACACCGGGGAGCTGTTTTTT
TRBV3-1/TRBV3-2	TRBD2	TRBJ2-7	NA	CDKRGYGSYEQYF	TGTGACAAGCGGGGATATGGCTCCTACGAGCAGTACTTC
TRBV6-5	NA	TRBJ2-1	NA	CASTEGRDFREQFF	TGTGCCAGCACGGAGGGACGAGATTTCAGAGAGCAGTTCTTC
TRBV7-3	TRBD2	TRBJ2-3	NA	CASSQGASGSPDTQYF	TGTGCCAGCAGCCAAGGCGCTAGCGGGAGCCCAGATACGCAGTATTTT
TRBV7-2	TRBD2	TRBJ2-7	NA	CASSRQLAGGGEQYF	TGTGCCAGCAGCCGTCAACTAGCGGGAGGGGGGGAGCAGTACTTC
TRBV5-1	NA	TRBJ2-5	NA	CASSLIAGPDHQETQYF	TGCGCCAGCAGCTTGATTGCGGGGCCCGATCACCAAGAGACCCAGTACTTC
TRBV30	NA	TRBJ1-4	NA	CAWSNSGGAFNEKLFF	TGTGCCTGGAGTAACTCGGGGGGTGCCTTCAATGAAAAACTGTTTTTT
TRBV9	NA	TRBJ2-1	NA	CASTKVTDSNEQFF	TGTGCCAGCACTAAGGTAACCGACAGCAATGAGCAGTTCTTC
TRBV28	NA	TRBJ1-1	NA	CASSLARWAEAFF	TGTGCCAGCAGTTTAGCCAGGTGGGCTGAAGCTTTCTTT
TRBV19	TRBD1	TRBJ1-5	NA	CASSGDRVNQPQHF	TGTGCCAGTAGTGGGGACAGGGTTAATCAGCCCCAGCATTTT
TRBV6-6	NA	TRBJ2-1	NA	CASSHRDNEQFF	TGTGCCAGCAGTCACCGGGACAATGAGCAGTTCTTC
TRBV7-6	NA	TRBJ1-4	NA	CASSFRPLGGAGTNEKLFF	TGTGCCAGCAGTTTCAGGCCCCTAGGGGGGGCTGGGACTAATGAAAAACTGTTTTTT
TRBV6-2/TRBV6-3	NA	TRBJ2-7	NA	CASSLPGLSYEQYF	TGTGCCAGCAGCCTACCGGGACTTTCCTACGAGCAGTACTTC